The 2 T cell receptor beta chains reported below all come from one sample, sequenced in a study of cytomegalovirus exposure and HLA in healthy donors. PCR used 60 Vbeta primers and 13 Jbeta primers. Sequencing was performed with immunoSEQ multiplex PCR; in TCRdb, only in-frame clones are kept and a portion is missing. The data hold approximately 160,000 clones, with roughly 80% observed a single time. Sample: PBMCs. These receptors came from a woman in her late teens or twenties in good health and CMV-seronegative.

This chain connects TRBV2 to TRBJ2-7; D may be TRBD1 (6 bases). CDR1 is SNHLY and CDR2 is FYNNEI in the germline V gene. The V gene lost 7 bases and the J gene lost 5 bases, with 12 bases spanning the gap. The length of the CDR3 is 12 residues. The CDR3 loop is CASTVTGHEQYF. The CDR3 coding sequence is TGTGCCAGCACGGTAACAGGGCACGAGCAGTACTTC.

As for this clone: This sample also contains other DNA sequences that code for the same CDR3. The genes are TRBV11-2 and TRBJ2-7; TRBD2 aligns across 11 bases. This CDR3 spans 15 amino acids. Germline V gene sequence: CDR1 SGHAT, CDR2 FQNNGV. V lost 5 bases, J lost 1 base, and 4 bases stayed unmatched. The CDR3 spells CASSRTSGSSYEQYF. CDR3 bases: TGTGCCAGCAGCCGAACTAGCGGGAGTTCCTACGAGCAGTACTTC.